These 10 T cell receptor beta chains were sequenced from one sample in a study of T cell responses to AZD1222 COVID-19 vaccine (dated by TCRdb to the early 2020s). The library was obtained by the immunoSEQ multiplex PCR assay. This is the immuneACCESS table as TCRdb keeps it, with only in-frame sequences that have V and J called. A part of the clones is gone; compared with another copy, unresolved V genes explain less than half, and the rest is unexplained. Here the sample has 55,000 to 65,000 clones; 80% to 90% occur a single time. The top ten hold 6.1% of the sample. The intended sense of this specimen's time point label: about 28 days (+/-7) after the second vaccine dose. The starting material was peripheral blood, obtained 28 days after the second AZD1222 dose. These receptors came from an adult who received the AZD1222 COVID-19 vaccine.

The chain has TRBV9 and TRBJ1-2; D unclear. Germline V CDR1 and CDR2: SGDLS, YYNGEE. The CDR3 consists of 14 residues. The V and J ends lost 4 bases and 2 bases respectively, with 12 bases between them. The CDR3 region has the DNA TGTGCCAGCAGCCCCCGGCGGGGAAACTATGGCTACACCTTC. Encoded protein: CASSPRRGNYGYTF.

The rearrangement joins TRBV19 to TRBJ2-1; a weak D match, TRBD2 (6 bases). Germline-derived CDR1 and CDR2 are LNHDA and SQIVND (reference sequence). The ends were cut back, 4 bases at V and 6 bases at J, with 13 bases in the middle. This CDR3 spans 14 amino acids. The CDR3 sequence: CASSRGVIGNEQFF. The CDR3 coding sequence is TGTGCCAGTAGTAGGGGGGTTATTGGCAATGAGCAGTTCTTC.

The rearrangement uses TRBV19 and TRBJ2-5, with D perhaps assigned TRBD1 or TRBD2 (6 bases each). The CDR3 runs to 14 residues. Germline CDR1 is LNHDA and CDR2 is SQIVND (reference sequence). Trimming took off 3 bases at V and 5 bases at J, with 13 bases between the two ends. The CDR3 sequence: CASSISQGRETQYF. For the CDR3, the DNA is TGTGCCAGTAGTATTAGCCAGGGGAGGGAGACCCAGTACTTC.

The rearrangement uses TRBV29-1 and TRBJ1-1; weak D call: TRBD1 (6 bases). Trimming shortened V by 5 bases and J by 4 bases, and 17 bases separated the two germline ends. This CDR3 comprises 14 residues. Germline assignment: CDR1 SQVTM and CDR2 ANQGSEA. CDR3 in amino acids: CSVSTGPRGTEAFF. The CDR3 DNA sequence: TGCAGCGTTTCGACCGGGCCCAGGGGCACTGAAGCTTTCTTT.

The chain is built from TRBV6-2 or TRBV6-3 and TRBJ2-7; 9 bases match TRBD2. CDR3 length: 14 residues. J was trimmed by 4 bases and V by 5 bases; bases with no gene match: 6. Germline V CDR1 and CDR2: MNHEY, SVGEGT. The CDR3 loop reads CASSQSGRRYEQYF. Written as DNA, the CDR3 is TGTGCCAGCAGTCAGAGCGGGAGGAGGTACGAGCAGTACTTC.

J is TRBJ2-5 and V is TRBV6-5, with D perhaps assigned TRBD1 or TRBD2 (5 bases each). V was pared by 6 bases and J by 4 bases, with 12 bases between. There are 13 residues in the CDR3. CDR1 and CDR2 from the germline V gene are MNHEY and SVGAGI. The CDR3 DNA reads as TGTGCCAGCAGGATCCCGGGGCTAGAGACCCAGTACTTC. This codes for CASRIPGLETQYF.

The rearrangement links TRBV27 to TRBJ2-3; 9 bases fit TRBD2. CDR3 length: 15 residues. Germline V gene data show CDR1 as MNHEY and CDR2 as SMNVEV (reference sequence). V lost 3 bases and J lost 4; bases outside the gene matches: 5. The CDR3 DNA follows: TGTGCCAGCAGTTTTGGCGGGAGGGTGCCAGATACGCAGTATTTT. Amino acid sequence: CASSFGGRVPDTQYF.

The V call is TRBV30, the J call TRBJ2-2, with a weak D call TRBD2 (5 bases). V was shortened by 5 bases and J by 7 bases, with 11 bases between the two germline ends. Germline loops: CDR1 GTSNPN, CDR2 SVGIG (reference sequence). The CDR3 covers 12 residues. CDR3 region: CAWGKGSGELFF. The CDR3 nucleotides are TGTGCCTGGGGGAAAGGGAGCGGGGAGCTGTTTTTT.

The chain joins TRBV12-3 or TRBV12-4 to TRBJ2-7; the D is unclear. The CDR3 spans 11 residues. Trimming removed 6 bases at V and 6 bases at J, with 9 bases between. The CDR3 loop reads CASRQVSEQYF. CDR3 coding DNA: TGTGCCAGCAGGCAGGTTTCCGAGCAGTACTTC.

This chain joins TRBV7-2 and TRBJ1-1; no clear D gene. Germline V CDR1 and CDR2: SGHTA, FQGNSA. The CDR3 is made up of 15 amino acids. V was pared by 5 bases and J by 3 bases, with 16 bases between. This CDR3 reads CASSLKGRQDTEAFF. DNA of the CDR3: TGTGCCAGCAGCCTAAAGGGCAGGCAGGACACTGAAGCTTTCTTT.